This T cell receptor (beta chain) was captured in a study of PD-L1 blockade in urothelial cancer. Only in-frame clones appear in the TCRdb table, and some are missing; sequencing was by immunoSEQ multiplex PCR. The table records 460 or so clones, 20% to 25% of them present only once. The CDR3 runs 15 residues. Germline V CDR1 and CDR2: SGDLS, YYNGEE. The ends were cut back, 4 bases at V and 5 bases at J, with 18 bases in the middle. The source is a man in his fifties or sixties with urothelial cancer. The chain employs TRBV9 and TRBJ2-5; D is undetermined. Sequencing was performed on tumor tissue, taken before atezolizumab (anti-PD-L1) treatment. DNA for the CDR3: TGTGCCAGCAGCCTAGACTTAGTGGGGTGGGAGACCCAGTACTTC. It encodes CASSLDLVGWETQYF.